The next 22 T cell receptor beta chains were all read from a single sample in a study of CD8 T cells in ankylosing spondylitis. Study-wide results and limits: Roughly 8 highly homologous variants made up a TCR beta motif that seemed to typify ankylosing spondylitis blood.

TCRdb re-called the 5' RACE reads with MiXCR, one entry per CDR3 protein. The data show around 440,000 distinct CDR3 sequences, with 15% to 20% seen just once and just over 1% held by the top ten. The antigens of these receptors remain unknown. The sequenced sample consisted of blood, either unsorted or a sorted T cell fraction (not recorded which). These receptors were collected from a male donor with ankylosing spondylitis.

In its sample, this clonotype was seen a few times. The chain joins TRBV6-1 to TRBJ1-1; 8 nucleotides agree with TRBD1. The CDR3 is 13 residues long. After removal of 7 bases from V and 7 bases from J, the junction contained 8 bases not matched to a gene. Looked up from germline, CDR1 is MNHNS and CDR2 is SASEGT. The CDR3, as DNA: TGTGCCAGCAAGACGACAGGGGTTTTTGAAGCTTTCTTT. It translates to CASKTTGVFEAFF.

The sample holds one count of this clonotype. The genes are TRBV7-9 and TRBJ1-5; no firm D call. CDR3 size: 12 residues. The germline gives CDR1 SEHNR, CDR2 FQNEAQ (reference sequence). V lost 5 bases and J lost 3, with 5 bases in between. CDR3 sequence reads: CASSGDNQPQHF. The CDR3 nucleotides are TGTGCCAGCAGCGGGGACAATCAGCCCCAGCATTTT.

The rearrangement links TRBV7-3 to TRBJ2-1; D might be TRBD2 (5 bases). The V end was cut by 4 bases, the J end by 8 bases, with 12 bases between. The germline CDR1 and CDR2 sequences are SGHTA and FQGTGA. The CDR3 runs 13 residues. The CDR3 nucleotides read TGTGCCAGCAGCTCCGGGATAGGCTATGAGCAGTTCTTC. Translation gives CASSSGIGYEQFF. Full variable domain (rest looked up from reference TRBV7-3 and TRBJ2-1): GAGVSQTPSNKVTEKGKYVELRCDPISGHTALYWYRQSLGQGPEFLIYFQGTGAADDSGLPNDRFFAVRPEGSVSTLKIQRTERGDSAVYLCASSSGIGYEQFFGPGTRLTVL.

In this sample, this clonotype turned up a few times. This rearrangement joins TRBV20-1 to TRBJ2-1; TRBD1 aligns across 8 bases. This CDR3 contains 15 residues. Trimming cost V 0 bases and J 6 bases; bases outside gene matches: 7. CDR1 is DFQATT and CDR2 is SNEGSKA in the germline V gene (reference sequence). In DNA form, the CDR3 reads TGCAGTGCTAGAGAACAGGGGGTAAGGGCCAATGAGCAGTTCTTC. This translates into CSAREQGVRANEQFF.

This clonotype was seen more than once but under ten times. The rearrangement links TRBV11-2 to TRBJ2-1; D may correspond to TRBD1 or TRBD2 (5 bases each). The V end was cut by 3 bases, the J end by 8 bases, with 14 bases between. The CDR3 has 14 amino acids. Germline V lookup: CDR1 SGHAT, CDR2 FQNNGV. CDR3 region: CASSFTGTRDEQFF. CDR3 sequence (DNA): TGTGCCAGCAGCTTTACAGGCACTAGAGATGAGCAGTTCTTC.

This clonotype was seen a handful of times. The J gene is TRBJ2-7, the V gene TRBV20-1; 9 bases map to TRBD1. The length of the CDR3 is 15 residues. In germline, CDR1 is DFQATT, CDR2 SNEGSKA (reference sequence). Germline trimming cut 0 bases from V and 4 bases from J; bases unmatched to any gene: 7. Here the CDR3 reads CSARDLDRGIYEQYF. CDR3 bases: TGCAGTGCTAGAGATCTCGACAGGGGGATTTACGAGCAGTACTTC.

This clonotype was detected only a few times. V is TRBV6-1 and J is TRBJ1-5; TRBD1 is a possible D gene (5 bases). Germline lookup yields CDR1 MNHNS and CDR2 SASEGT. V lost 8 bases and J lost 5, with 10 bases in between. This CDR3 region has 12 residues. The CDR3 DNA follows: TGTGCCAGCGTTCGGGGGGATCAGCCCCAGCATTTT. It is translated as CASVRGDQPQHF.

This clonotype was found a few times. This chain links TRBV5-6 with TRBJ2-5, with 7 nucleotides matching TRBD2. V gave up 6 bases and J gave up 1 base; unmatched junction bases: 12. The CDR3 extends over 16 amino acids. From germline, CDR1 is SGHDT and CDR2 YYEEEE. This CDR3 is CASILTRGVAQETQYF. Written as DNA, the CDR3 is TGTGCCAGCATCCTCACCCGGGGGGTGGCCCAAGAGACCCAGTACTTC.

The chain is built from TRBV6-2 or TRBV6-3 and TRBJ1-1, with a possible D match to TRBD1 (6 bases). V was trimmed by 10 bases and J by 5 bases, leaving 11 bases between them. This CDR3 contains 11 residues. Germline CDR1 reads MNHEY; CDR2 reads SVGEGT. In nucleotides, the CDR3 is TGTGCCACCACAGGGTTGACTGAAGCTTTCTTT. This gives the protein CATTGLTEAFF.

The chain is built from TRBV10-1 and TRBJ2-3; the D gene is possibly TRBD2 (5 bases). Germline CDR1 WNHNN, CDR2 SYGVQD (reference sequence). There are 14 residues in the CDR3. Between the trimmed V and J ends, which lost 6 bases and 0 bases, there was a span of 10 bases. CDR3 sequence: CASSPAGSTDTQYF. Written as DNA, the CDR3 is TGCGCCAGCAGCCCCGCGGGCAGCACAGATACGCAGTATTTT.

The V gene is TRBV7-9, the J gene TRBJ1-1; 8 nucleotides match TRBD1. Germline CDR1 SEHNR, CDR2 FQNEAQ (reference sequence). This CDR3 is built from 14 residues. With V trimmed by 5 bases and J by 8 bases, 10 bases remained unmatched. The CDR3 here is CASSPRGTGEEAFF. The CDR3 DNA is TGTGCCAGCAGCCCAAGGGGGACAGGAGAAGAAGCTTTCTTT.

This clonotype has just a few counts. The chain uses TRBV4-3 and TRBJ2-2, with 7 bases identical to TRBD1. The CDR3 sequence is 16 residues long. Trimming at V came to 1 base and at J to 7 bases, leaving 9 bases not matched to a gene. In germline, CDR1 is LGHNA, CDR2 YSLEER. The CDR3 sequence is CASSQARTGPGGELFF. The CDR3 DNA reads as TGCGCCAGCAGCCAAGCTAGGACAGGCCCCGGCGGGGAGCTGTTTTTT.

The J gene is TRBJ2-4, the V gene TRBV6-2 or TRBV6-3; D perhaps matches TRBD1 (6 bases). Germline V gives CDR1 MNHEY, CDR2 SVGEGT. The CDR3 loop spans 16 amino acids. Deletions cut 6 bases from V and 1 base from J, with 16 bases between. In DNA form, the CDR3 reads TGTGCCAGCAGCGCAGGGGCCCAGGTGGCCAAAAACATTCAGTACTTC. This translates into CASSAGAQVAKNIQYF.

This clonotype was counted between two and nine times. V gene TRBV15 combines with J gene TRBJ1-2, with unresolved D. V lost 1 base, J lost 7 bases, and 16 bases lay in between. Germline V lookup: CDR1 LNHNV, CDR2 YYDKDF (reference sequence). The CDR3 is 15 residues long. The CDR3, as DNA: TGTGCCACCAGCAGAGTCCAGAGTAGTACAGCTGGCTACACCTTC. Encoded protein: CATSRVQSSTAGYTF.

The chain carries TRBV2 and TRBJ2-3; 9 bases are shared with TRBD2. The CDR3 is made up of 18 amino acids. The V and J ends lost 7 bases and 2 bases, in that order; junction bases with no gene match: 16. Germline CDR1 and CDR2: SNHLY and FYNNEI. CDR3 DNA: TGTGCCAGCACCGGGTTCTTAGCGGGAGCGGGGGTCACAGATACGCAGTATTTT. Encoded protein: CASTGFLAGAGVTDTQYF.

CDR3 sequence reads: CASQRVADYNEQFF. The CDR3 DNA sequence: TGTGCCAGCCAACGGGTAGCGGATTACAATGAGCAGTTCTTC. The V and J genes are TRBV6-1 and TRBJ2-1, with D tentatively TRBD2 (6 bases). Germline V lookup: CDR1 MNHNS, CDR2 SASEGT. The V and J ends lost 8 bases and 4 bases respectively, with 15 bases between them. There are 14 residues in the CDR3.

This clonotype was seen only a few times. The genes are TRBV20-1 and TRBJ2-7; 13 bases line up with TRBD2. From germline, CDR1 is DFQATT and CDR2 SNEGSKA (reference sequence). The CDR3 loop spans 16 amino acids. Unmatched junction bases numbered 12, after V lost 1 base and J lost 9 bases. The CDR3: CSARALGLAGINAQYF. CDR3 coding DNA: TGCAGTGCTAGAGCCCTGGGACTAGCGGGAATCAACGCGCAGTACTTC.

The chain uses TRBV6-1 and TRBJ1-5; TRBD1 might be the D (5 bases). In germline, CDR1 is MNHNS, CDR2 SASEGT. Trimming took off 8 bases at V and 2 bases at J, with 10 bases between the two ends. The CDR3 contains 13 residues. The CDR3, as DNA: TGTGCCAGCGACGGAGGGGGCAATCAGCCCCAGCATTTT. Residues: CASDGGGNQPQHF.

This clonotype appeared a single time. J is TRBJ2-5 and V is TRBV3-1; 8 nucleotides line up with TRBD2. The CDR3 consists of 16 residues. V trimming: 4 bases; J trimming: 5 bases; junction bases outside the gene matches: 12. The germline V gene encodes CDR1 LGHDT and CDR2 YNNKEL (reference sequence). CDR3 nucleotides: TGTGCCAGCAGCCCCTCTATGGGAGCGGGAGTTGAGACCCAGTACTTC. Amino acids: CASSPSMGAGVETQYF.

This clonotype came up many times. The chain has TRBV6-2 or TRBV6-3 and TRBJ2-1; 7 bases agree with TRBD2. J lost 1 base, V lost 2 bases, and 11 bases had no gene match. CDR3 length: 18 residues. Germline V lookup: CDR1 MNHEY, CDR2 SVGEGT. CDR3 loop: CASSYVRGSLSSYNEQFF. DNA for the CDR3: TGTGCCAGCAGTTACGTTCGCGGGAGCCTTTCTTCCTACAATGAGCAGTTCTTC.

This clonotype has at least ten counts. CDR3 nucleotides: TGTGCCAGCAGTTTAGTCGGGGGAGCGGGAGACGCCGGGGAGCTGTTTTTT. Its protein is CASSLVGGAGDAGELFF. The chain couples TRBV12-3 or TRBV12-4 to TRBJ2-2, with TRBD2 identical over 8 bases. The CDR3 has 17 amino acids. V was clipped by 1 base and J by 6 bases; unmatched bases: 10.

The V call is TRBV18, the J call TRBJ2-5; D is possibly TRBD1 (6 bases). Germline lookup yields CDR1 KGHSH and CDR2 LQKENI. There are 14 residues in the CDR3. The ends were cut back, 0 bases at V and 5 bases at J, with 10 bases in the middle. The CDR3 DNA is TGTGCCAGCTCACCACCCGAAAGGGGGGAGACCCAGTACTTC. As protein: CASSPPERGETQYF.